This entry features one T cell receptor (beta chain) sequence. Antigen specificity is unknown. The sample's time point: newly diagnosed GD, antithyroid drugs for less than 3 months. Isolated PBMC RNA provided the starting material for the TCR library. CDR1 is DFQATT and CDR2 is SNEGSKA in the germline V gene (reference sequence). The CDR3 runs to 14 residues. Trimming removed 6 bases from V and 0 bases from J; junction bases left unmatched: 7. This entry comes from a study of regulatory T cells in long-lasting Graves disease. CDR3-region Arm-PCR and iRepertoire HTBI primers produced the TCR beta libraries. In the source study's methods: Identification across samples found some 60 TRBV and about 13 TRBJ segments. A single record per CDR3 protein comes from TCRdb applying MiXCR to the multiplex PCR reads. V and J calls and clone size were set by TCRdb, not the authors. The table has around 500,000 distinct CDR3 sequences, 12% seen once.

Overall study findings and caveats: Favoring TRBV28, TRBJ1-2 and TRBJ2-5 was a feature seen in persistent disease.

The sample was also reused in another study, on T cells in Graves' hyperthyroidism and ophthalmopathy. From that second work: Stable hyperthyroidism: no ophthalmopathy progression over 18 months of follow-up.

The genes are TRBV20-1 and TRBJ1-2; 7 bases are shared with TRBD1. This TCR derives from a woman in her 30s with Graves disease. Sequencing used peripheral blood mononuclear cells (PBMCs), obtained at new diagnosis, from a patient treated with antithyroid drugs. CDR3 nucleotides: TGCAGTGCCTACCGGGACAGCTCTAACTATGGCTACACCTTC. It codes for CSAYRDSSNYGYTF.